A single sample is the source of the 31 T cell receptor beta chains below, sequenced in a study of T-cell memory formation after mild COVID-19. TCRdb used MiXCR to reprocess the 5' RACE reads, holding one entry per CDR3 protein. The table shows 300,000 to 400,000 distinct CDR3 sequences, with approximately 15% occurring only once. Sample: PBMCs or a T cell subset sorted from them (not recorded which). These receptors came from a man aged 18 to 30 who had mild COVID-19 (a few samples of this study predate the infection). Cell type and time point are not known.

The chain uses TRBV13 and TRBJ2-3, with 7 bases aligning to TRBD2. Germline assignment: CDR1 PRHDT and CDR2 FYEKMQ (reference sequence). Trimming removed 3 bases from V and 5 bases from J; junction bases left unmatched: 5. The CDR3 is made up of 14 amino acids. In nucleotides, the CDR3 is TGTGCCAGCAGCTTCCGGGGGGTTGGAGATACGCAGTATTTT. Translation gives CASSFRGVGDTQYF.

This clonotype was seen a few times. V and J are TRBV5-1 and TRBJ1-1; the match to TRBD1 covers 12 bases. The length of the CDR3 is 16 residues. The J segment lost 3 bases and the V segment lost 3 bases, leaving 6 bases of the junction unmatched. CDR1 and CDR2 (germline): SGHRS, YFSETQ. The CDR3 sequence is CASSWGDRGRDTEAFF. The CDR3 DNA sequence: TGCGCCAGCAGCTGGGGGGACAGGGGGCGAGACACTGAAGCTTTCTTT.

The table lists this clonotype with a few counts. The genes are TRBV27 and TRBJ2-6; 7 bases are a match to TRBD2. V lost 6 bases to trimming and J lost 0 bases; unmatched junction nucleotides: 5. This CDR3 comprises 16 residues. Germline loops: CDR1 MNHEY, CDR2 SMNVEV (reference sequence). This CDR3 is CASRRSGDSGANVLTF. Here the CDR3 DNA reads TGTGCCAGCAGGCGAAGCGGGGACTCTGGGGCCAACGTCCTGACTTTC.

This clonotype was found a few times. CDR3 DNA: TGTGCCAGCAGCTCCGACAGACAGTATGGAAACACCATATATTTT. This codes for CASSSDRQYGNTIYF. The chain employs TRBV7-9 and TRBJ1-3; weak D call: TRBD1 (5 bases). The CDR3 consists of 15 residues. Trimming stripped 4 bases from V and 3 bases from J, with 13 bases between. CDR1 SEHNR and CDR2 FQNEAQ come from the germline V gene (reference sequence).

The chain joins TRBV29-1 to TRBJ2-1; no firm D call. Germline CDR1 SQVTM, CDR2 ANQGSEA. The ends were cut back, 4 bases at V and 4 bases at J, with 14 bases in the middle. This CDR3 region has 14 residues. The CDR3 DNA follows: TGCAGCGTTGTTGGCTCTTCTGTATACAATGAGCAGTTCTTC. Its translation: CSVVGSSVYNEQFF.

V usage is TRBV19 and J usage is TRBJ1-1; unclear D gene. The CDR3 is 14 amino acids. Germline CDR1 is LNHDA and CDR2 is SQIVND (reference sequence). V was shortened by 1 base and J by 2 bases, with 8 bases between the two germline ends. The CDR3 DNA reads as TGTGCCAGTAGTATAGGACGGGGAAACACTGAAGCTTTCTTT. Translating gives CASSIGRGNTEAFF.

This rearrangement joins TRBV24-1 to TRBJ2-1; 7 nucleotides agree with TRBD2. Per germline, CDR1 KGHDR and CDR2 SFDVKD. There are 16 residues in the CDR3. The V segment lost 2 bases and the J segment 0 bases; nucleotides outside the gene matches: 3. The CDR3 DNA reads TGTGCCACCAGTGATTCTCTAGCGGACTCCTACAATGAGCAGTTCTTC. It yields the protein CATSDSLADSYNEQFF.

This clonotype was detected only a few times. The genes are TRBV4-3 and TRBJ1-6; D gene uncertain. Germline V gene sequence: CDR1 LGHNA, CDR2 YSLEER. Trimming removed 3 bases at V and 0 bases at J, with 12 bases between. The CDR3 totals 17 residues. Written as DNA, the CDR3 is TGCGCCAGCAGCCAGGGCAGCGCCAGCTCCTATAATTCACCCCTCCACTTT. Protein product: CASSQGSASSYNSPLHF.

This chain links TRBV11-2 with TRBJ2-3; a weak D match, TRBD1 (5 bases). This CDR3 is built from 16 residues. Germline lookup yields CDR1 SGHAT and CDR2 FQNNGV. Trimming took 4 bases from V and 5 from J, leaving 19 bases between them. CDR3 DNA sequence: TGTGCCAGCAGCTATGGGATGGTTCGCAGGGAAGATACGCAGTATTTT. Amino acids: CASSYGMVRREDTQYF.

This clonotype has at least ten counts. V usage is TRBV5-1 and J usage is TRBJ1-4; D is uncertain. The germline gives CDR1 SGHRS, CDR2 YFSETQ. V lost 4 bases and J 8 bases, leaving 12 bases between the germline ends. This CDR3 contains 13 residues. The DNA for the CDR3 is TGCGCCAGCAGCGGCCAGTCAGGCGAAAAACTGTTTTTT. Translation gives CASSGQSGEKLFF.

The genes are TRBV20-1 and TRBJ1-3; possibly TRBD1 for D (6 bases). There are 15 residues in the CDR3. Germline V CDR1 and CDR2: DFQATT, SNEGSKA (reference sequence). With 0 bases removed from V and 9 bases from J, the gap between germline ends came to 18 bases. Written as DNA, the CDR3 is TGCAGTGCTAGAGATGGAGCCAGAGCAGGGGCCACCATATATTTT. Translated, it gives CSARDGARAGATIYF.

The V gene is TRBV20-1, the J gene TRBJ2-7; 7 bases map to TRBD1. The CDR3 extends over 12 amino acids. Germline lookup yields CDR1 DFQATT and CDR2 SNEGSKA (reference sequence). V lost 6 bases and J lost 5; bases outside the gene matches: 7. Here the CDR3 reads CSAPTGWNEQYF. The CDR3 nucleotides read TGCAGTGCACCGACAGGGTGGAACGAGCAGTACTTC.

CDR3 coding DNA: TGTGCCATCAGTGAGTCTACAGCCCACAATGAGCAGTTCTTC. Protein: CAISESTAHNEQFF. The V and J genes are TRBV10-3 and TRBJ2-1; D is unclear. The CDR3 has 14 amino acids. The V gene's germline CDR1 is ENHRY and CDR2 SYGVKD. V lost 0 bases to trimming and J lost 5 bases, with 8 bases between them.

This clonotype occurred a few times. The chain couples TRBV7-6 to TRBJ2-5; no clear D gene. V was trimmed by 5 bases and J by 4 bases, leaving 17 bases between them. The germline V gene has CDR1 SGHVS and CDR2 FNYEAQ. This CDR3 has 15 amino acids. The CDR3 DNA reads TGTGCCAGCAGCACAACCCCCGGGTCGCGAGAGACCCAGTACTTC. It is translated as CASSTTPGSRETQYF. Combining the CDR3 with reference TRBV7-6 and TRBJ2-5 gives the whole variable domain GAGVSQSPRYKVTKRGQDVALRCDPISGHVSLYWYRQALGQGPEFLTYFNYEAQQDKSGLPNDRFSAERPEGSISTLTIQRTEQRDSAMYRCASSTTPGSRETQYFGPGTRLLVL.

The CDR3 DNA sequence: TGTGCCAGCAGTTTGTTTCCAACTAGCACAGATACGCAGTATTTT. It yields the protein CASSLFPTSTDTQYF. The chain couples TRBV28 to TRBJ2-3; no clear D gene. The CDR3 spans 15 residues. Trimming took 3 bases from V and 0 from J, leaving 10 bases between them. From germline, CDR1 is MDHEN and CDR2 SYDVKM.

This chain joins TRBV20-1 and TRBJ1-1, with D perhaps TRBD1 (5 bases). From germline, CDR1 is DFQATT and CDR2 SNEGSKA (reference sequence). The CDR3 totals 14 residues. Trimming took off 5 bases at V and 3 bases at J, with 16 bases between the two ends. The CDR3 protein is CSAQGEWMYTEAFF. Here the CDR3 DNA reads TGCAGTGCTCAGGGAGAATGGATGTACACTGAAGCTTTCTTT.

The table lists this clonotype with many counts. The rearrangement links TRBV3-1 to TRBJ1-3; D remains unclear. The CDR3 extends over 14 amino acids. V was cut by 4 bases and J by 0 bases, with 7 bases left in between. Germline V gene sequence: CDR1 LGHDT, CDR2 YNNKEL (reference sequence). The CDR3: CASSPGSSGNTIYF. In DNA form, the CDR3 reads TGTGCCAGCAGCCCGGGGAGCTCTGGAAACACCATATATTTT.

The chain links TRBV7-3 to TRBJ2-2; TRBD2 agrees at 7 bases. The CDR3 extends over 15 amino acids. From germline, CDR1 is SGHTA and CDR2 FQGTGA. Losses at the gene ends were 5 bases for V and 6 bases for J; bases not matched to a gene: 9. CDR3 region: CASSPTSGVPGELFF. The CDR3, as DNA: TGTGCCAGCAGCCCGACCAGCGGGGTACCCGGGGAGCTGTTTTTT.

The chain couples TRBV11-2 to TRBJ2-7; TRBD1 matches 8 bases. This CDR3 contains 20 residues. Germline V lookup: CDR1 SGHAT, CDR2 FQNNGV. V shed 3 bases, J shed 2 bases, and the junction held 21 bases outside the gene matches. The CDR3 nucleotides read TGTGCCAGCAGCTTTCTCACTGTAGGGAGTCGAGACAGGGGACCCTACGAGCAGTACTTC. This encodes CASSFLTVGSRDRGPYEQYF. Complete variable domain (other parts from reference TRBV11-2 and TRBJ2-7): EAGVAQSPRYKIIEKRQSVAFWCNPISGHATLYWYQQILGQGPKLLIQFQNNGVVDDSQLPKDRFSAERLKGVDSTLKIQPAKLEDSAVYLCASSFLTVGSRDRGPYEQYFGPGTRLTVT.

The table lists this clonotype with a few counts. This chain links TRBV7-8 with TRBJ2-7; D is unclear. The CDR3 is made up of 13 amino acids. The V gene's germline CDR1 is SGHVS and CDR2 FQNEAQ. V gave up 1 base and J gave up 4 bases, with 8 bases separating them. CDR3 sequence: CASSLVPFYEQYV. The CDR3 nucleotides are TGTGCCAGCAGCTTAGTTCCTTTTTACGAGCAGTACGTC.

The V call is TRBV29-1, the J call TRBJ1-2; tentatively, D is TRBD1 (5 bases). This CDR3 has 14 amino acids. Deletions cut 2 bases from V and 8 bases from J, with 18 bases between. Germline values: CDR1 SQVTM, CDR2 ANQGSEA. CDR3 region: CSVELLDAGLGYTF. The CDR3 DNA follows: TGCAGCGTTGAACTTCTCGATGCAGGGTTGGGCTACACCTTC.

This clonotype was counted many times. The chain is built from TRBV20-1 and TRBJ1-4; 10 nucleotides line up with TRBD1. Germline V gives CDR1 DFQATT, CDR2 SNEGSKA (reference sequence). The CDR3 extends over 15 amino acids. V lost 3 bases, J lost 7 bases, and 8 bases stayed unmatched. CDR3 region: CSASDSGQGGEKLFF. The CDR3 DNA is TGCAGTGCTAGCGACTCAGGACAGGGGGGTGAAAAACTGTTTTTT.

The genes are TRBV2 and TRBJ1-2; 9 bases map to TRBD1. There are 18 residues in the CDR3. Unmatched junction bases numbered 15, after V lost 4 bases and J lost 3 bases. Germline V gene lookup returns CDR1 SNHLY and CDR2 FYNNEI. The CDR3 spells CASSARRDRGTTYYGYTF. The CDR3 DNA reads TGTGCCAGCAGTGCCCGTCGCGACAGGGGGACAACATACTATGGCTACACCTTC.

The J gene is TRBJ1-3, the V gene TRBV29-1; D ambiguous. Trimming took off 7 bases at V and 0 bases at J, with 10 bases between the two ends. The CDR3 consists of 13 residues. CDR1 is SQVTM, CDR2 ANQGSEA, per germline. In DNA form, the CDR3 reads TGCAGCGCCGGCCATGTCTCTGGAAACACCATATATTTT. This codes for CSAGHVSGNTIYF.

J is TRBJ2-7 and V is TRBV12-3 or TRBV12-4; 7 bases align to TRBD2. The V and J ends lost 0 bases and 5 bases, in that order; junction bases with no gene match: 1. This CDR3 contains 13 residues. The CDR3, as DNA: TGTGCCAGCAGTTTAGCGGGAGGGAACGAGCAGTACGTC. Protein sequence: CASSLAGGNEQYV.

There are a few counts of this clonotype. V usage is TRBV15 and J usage is TRBJ2-3, with D perhaps TRBD2 (6 bases). Per the germline V gene, CDR1 is LNHNV and CDR2 is YYDKDF (reference sequence). V was shortened by 8 bases and J by 6 bases, with 12 bases between the two germline ends. The CDR3 contains 12 residues. CDR3 bases: TGTGCCACCGCCCGTGGGGGGGATACGCAGTATTTT. Its translation is CATARGGDTQYF.

The V and J genes are TRBV6-6 and TRBJ1-4, with 9 nucleotides matching TRBD1. The CDR3 is 14 residues long. J lost 3 bases, V lost 5 bases, and 1 base had no gene match. Germline V CDR1 and CDR2: MNHNY, SVGAGI (reference sequence). The CDR3 DNA reads as TGTGCCAGCAGTCACAGGGGGCCTAATGAAAAACTGTTTTTT. Protein sequence: CASSHRGPNEKLFF.

The chain links TRBV6-5 to TRBJ2-7; TRBD2 is a possible D gene (6 bases). V was shortened by 3 bases and J by 2 bases, with 11 bases between the two germline ends. Germline CDR1 is MNHEY and CDR2 is SVGAGI. CDR3 size: 14 residues. The CDR3 spells CASSYGTGAYEQYF. CDR3 DNA: TGTGCCAGCAGTTATGGGACGGGGGCCTACGAGCAGTACTTC.

The rearrangement links TRBV4-1 to TRBJ2-7; no clear D gene. The CDR3 extends over 14 amino acids. Per the germline V gene, CDR1 is MGHRA and CDR2 is YSYEKL. V gave up 0 bases and J gave up 2 bases, with 8 bases separating them. For the CDR3, the DNA is TGCGCCAGCAGCCAAGAGTGGCCGACCTACGAGCAGTACGTC. Translation gives CASSQEWPTYEQYV.

V is TRBV5-1 and J is TRBJ1-2; 7 nucleotides align to TRBD1. Germline CDR1 reads SGHRS; CDR2 reads YFSETQ. V dropped 0 bases and J dropped 6; count of bases not matched to a gene: 5. The CDR3 has 14 residues. The CDR3, as DNA: TGCGCCAGCAGCTTGGGGGACAGTGCAGATGGCTACACCTTC. Amino acid sequence: CASSLGDSADGYTF.

There are a few counts of this clonotype. This CDR3 is CASSSGGFASTDTQYF. The CDR3 DNA reads TGCGCCAGCAGCTCAGGGGGGTTCGCTTCCACAGATACGCAGTATTTT. The chain carries TRBV5-1 and TRBJ2-3, with D possibly TRBD1 on 7 matching bases. The CDR3 runs 16 residues. Deletions cut 3 bases from V and 2 bases from J, with 16 bases between. Germline CDR1 SGHRS, CDR2 YFSETQ.